This T cell receptor (beta chain) is drawn from a study of somatic mutations in cytotoxic T cells in rheumatoid arthritis. Notes on the study in general: Within the rheumatoid arthritis patients, CD8+ clonality went up as age increased (Spearman r ~ 0.49). The same was not true of the healthy controls.

On this clone itself: Its antigen is not known.

Positive magnetic bead selection separated CD4+ and CD8+ cells, and flow cytometry confirmed purity. TCRdb's copy holds only in-frame clones and misses some; the assay was immunoSEQ multiplex PCR. Among more than 13,000 clones listed, roughly 72% were seen once. Germline V gene lookup returns CDR1 LGHNA and CDR2 YSLEER. The CDR3 loop spans 15 amino acids. V lost 0 bases to trimming and J lost 1 base, with 9 bases between them. This rearrangement joins TRBV4-3 to TRBJ1-2; D remains ambiguous. The receptor was derived from an adult with rheumatoid arthritis. Sequenced material: CD8+ T cells sorted from blood. CDR3 bases: TGCGCCAGCAGCCAAGAGTTCTCAGATAACTATGGCTACACCTTC. Translating it yields CASSQEFSDNYGYTF.